Below, 18 T cell receptor beta chains from the same sample are listed, as sequenced in a study of tumor-infiltrating lymphocytes in localized non-small cell lung cancer. Data came from immunoSEQ multiplex PCR; TCRdb stores just in-frame clones and leaves some out. This sample has about 6,700 clones, with about 79% found just once. Sequencing was done on a sample of uninvolved lung tissue not adjacent to the tumor. The receptors derive from a human donor with non-small cell lung cancer.

With respect to this clone: Other nucleotide sequences in the sample specify the same CDR3. The chain has TRBV19 and TRBJ2-2; D remains ambiguous. This CDR3 contains 13 residues. V was shortened by 9 bases and J by 3 bases, with 11 bases between the two germline ends. From germline, CDR1 is LNHDA and CDR2 SQIVND (reference sequence). CDR3 bases: TGTGCCAGCCGCCCTTTATACACCGGGGAGCTGTTTTTT. This codes for CASRPLYTGELFF.

This clone was detected a few times. V usage is TRBV7-8 and J usage is TRBJ2-3; TRBD2 aligns across 10 bases. This CDR3 contains 17 residues. After removal of 2 bases from V and 0 bases from J, the junction contained 5 bases not matched to a gene. Germline V gene lookup returns CDR1 SGHVS and CDR2 FQNEAQ. CDR3 DNA: TGTGCCAGCAGCTTAATGGGACTAGCGACTAGCACAGATACGCAGTATTTT. Translation: CASSLMGLATSTDTQYF.

The rearrangement joins TRBV5-5 to TRBJ2-2; TRBD1 matches 12 bases. The germline V gene encodes CDR1 SGHKS and CDR2 YYEKEE (reference sequence). The length of the CDR3 is 17 residues. The J segment lost 1 base and the V segment lost 4 bases, leaving 5 bases of the junction unmatched. In DNA form, the CDR3 reads TGTGCCAGCAGCCCAGGGACAGGGGGCGGGAACACCGGGGAGCTGTTTTTT. Protein: CASSPGTGGGNTGELFF.

The V gene is TRBV27, the J gene TRBJ1-1; TRBD1 matches at 9 bases. Germline CDR1 MNHEY, CDR2 SMNVEV (reference sequence). With V trimmed by 3 bases and J by 4 bases, 9 bases remained unmatched. This CDR3 has 16 residues. For the CDR3, the DNA is TGTGCCAGCAGTTTGAAGGGTGGGACAGGGCTCACTGAAGCTTTCTTT. This sequence encodes CASSLKGGTGLTEAFF.

The rearrangement uses TRBV9 and TRBJ2-7; D is unclear. Per the germline V gene, CDR1 is SGDLS and CDR2 is YYNGEE. Deletions cut 0 bases from V and 4 bases from J, with 8 bases between. The CDR3 covers 13 residues. CDR3 sequence reads: CASSVGDSYEQYF. The CDR3 nucleotides are TGTGCCAGCAGCGTAGGGGATTCGTACGAGCAGTACTTC.

The table lists this clone with a count of one. This sequence joins TRBV28 and TRBJ2-7; D remains unclear. V was shortened by 4 bases and J by 7 bases, with 11 bases between the two germline ends. Germline V gives CDR1 MDHEN, CDR2 SYDVKM. This CDR3 has 12 residues. The CDR3 DNA is TGTGCCAGCAGTTCCCCTGTCCCAGAGCAGTACTTC. Protein product: CASSSPVPEQYF.

In this sample, this clone turned up once. The chain recombines TRBV5-1 with TRBJ2-1; 8 bases are a match to TRBD2. The CDR3 extends over 18 amino acids. V lost 4 bases to trimming and J lost 0 bases; unmatched junction nucleotides: 12. The germline V gene has CDR1 SGHRS and CDR2 YFSETQ. This CDR3 is CASSPAGGAGPSYNEQFF. CDR3 DNA: TGCGCCAGCAGCCCCGCCGGGGGGGCGGGCCCCTCCTACAATGAGCAGTTCTTC.

This clone came up a few times. The rearrangement uses TRBV7-2 and TRBJ2-7; unclear D gene. This CDR3 region has 14 residues. V shed 7 bases and J shed 3 bases, with 16 bases lying between them. Germline V gene lookup returns CDR1 SGHTA and CDR2 FQGNSA. CDR3 nucleotide sequence: TGTGCCAGCACCCTTAACCAGGCTGGCTACGAGCAGTACTTC. Translating it yields CASTLNQAGYEQYF.

This chain links TRBV9 with TRBJ2-7; 9 nucleotides match TRBD1. The V segment lost 0 bases and the J segment 4 bases; nucleotides outside the gene matches: 2. The CDR3 runs to 14 residues. CDR1 and CDR2 from the germline V gene are SGDLS and YYNGEE. Here the CDR3 DNA reads TGTGCCAGCAGCGTAGTAGACAGGGGGTACGAGCAGTACTTC. It is translated as CASSVVDRGYEQYF.

V usage is TRBV28 and J usage is TRBJ1-2; weak D call: TRBD1 (6 bases). The CDR3 has 14 amino acids. Trimming pared 6 bases from V and 5 bases from J, leaving 16 bases between. From germline, CDR1 is MDHEN and CDR2 SYDVKM. The CDR3 reads CASSTILDRYGYTF. The CDR3 nucleotides are TGTGCCAGCAGCACCATACTCGACAGGTATGGCTACACCTTC.

The chain is built from TRBV28 and TRBJ2-7; D gene unclear. V lost 4 bases, J lost 8 bases, and 15 bases lay in between. The germline CDR1 and CDR2 sequences are MDHEN and SYDVKM. The CDR3 loop spans 13 amino acids. The CDR3 DNA sequence: TGTGCCAGCAGTTCTCCGACTCGACCTCAGCAGTACTTC. It is translated as CASSSPTRPQQYF. The whole variable domain, filled in from reference TRBV28 and TRBJ2-7, reads DVKVTQSSRYLVKRTGEKVFLECVQDMDHENMFWYRQDPGLGLRLIYFSYDVKMKEKGDIPEGYSVSREKKERFSLILESASTNQTSMYLCASSSPTRPQQYFGPGTRLTVT.

The gene calls are TRBV7-9 and TRBJ1-2; TRBD1 aligns across 9 bases. The J segment lost 8 bases and the V segment lost 5 bases, leaving 0 bases of the junction unmatched. CDR1 and CDR2 (germline): SEHNR, FQNEAQ (reference sequence). The CDR3 extends over 11 amino acids. CDR3 residues: CASSGQGGYTF. CDR3 nucleotide sequence: TGTGCCAGCAGCGGACAGGGGGGCTACACCTTC.

The chain joins TRBV5-3 to TRBJ2-5; 10 bases are a match to TRBD2. TRBV5-3 is assigned to the ORF class and has an uncertain function. J was trimmed by 2 bases and V by 0 bases; bases with no gene match: 10. CDR3 length equals 18 residues. CDR3 sequence (DNA): TGTGCCAGAAGCTTGGCTTATTACGGACTAGCGGTACAAGAGACCCAGTACTTC. As protein: CARSLAYYGLAVQETQYF.

This chain uses TRBV28 with TRBJ2-1; D possibly uses TRBD1 or TRBD2 (5 bases each). Germline CDR1 MDHEN, CDR2 SYDVKM. This CDR3 is 16 amino acids long. Trimming took 4 bases from V and 2 from J, leaving 15 bases between them. CDR3 nucleotides: TGTGCCAGCAGTTCCATGAAAGGGGAGACCTACAATGAGCAGTTCTTC. Amino acids: CASSSMKGETYNEQFF.

The gene calls are TRBV11-2 and TRBJ2-7; D not certain. The CDR3 loop spans 12 amino acids. From germline, CDR1 is SGHAT and CDR2 FQNNGV. V was shortened by 5 bases and J by 4 bases, with 9 bases between the two germline ends. The CDR3 DNA reads as TGTGCCAGCAGCCACGAAGGGTACGAGCAGTACTTC. The encoded protein is CASSHEGYEQYF.

V usage is TRBV19 and J usage is TRBJ2-4, with D unresolved. CDR3 length equals 12 residues. Germline CDR1 and CDR2: LNHDA and SQIVND (reference sequence). V was trimmed by 5 bases and J by 5 bases, leaving 7 bases between them. The CDR3 loop reads CASSPHENIQYF. CDR3 in DNA: TGTGCCAGTAGTCCACATGAAAACATTCAGTACTTC. Full variable domain (outside the CDR3, taken from reference TRBV19 and TRBJ2-4): DGGITQSPKYLFRKEGQNVTLSCEQNLNHDAMYWYRQDPGQGLRLIYYSQIVNDFQKGDIAEGYSVSREKKESFPLTVTSAQKNPTAFYLCASSPHENIQYFGAGTRLSVL.

This sequence joins TRBV4-1 and TRBJ1-5, with D possibly being TRBD1 (5 bases). CDR1 is MGHRA, CDR2 YSYEKL, per germline. Trimming took off 0 bases at V and 1 base at J, with 13 bases between the two ends. This CDR3 contains 17 residues. DNA of the CDR3: TGCGCCAGCAGCCAAGATCTTGCAGGGAAGAGCAATCAGCCCCAGCATTTT. Translated, it gives CASSQDLAGKSNQPQHF.

The chain employs TRBV9 and TRBJ2-2, with D hard to call. The CDR3 has 14 residues. The V gene's germline CDR1 is SGDLS and CDR2 YYNGEE. The V gene lost 0 bases and the J gene lost 1 base, with 4 bases spanning the gap. CDR3: CASSVAWNTGELFF. The CDR3 nucleotides read TGTGCCAGCAGCGTAGCGTGGAACACCGGGGAGCTGTTTTTT.